This T cell receptor (beta chain) was sequenced during a study of molecular identifiers for immune sequencing clone quantification listed by TCRdb under 2018. About the full investigation: For a replicate experiment, RNA from 20,000 or 100,000 naive CD8 T cells was divided into five aliquots, of which four were sequenced. The study was a methods study using CD8 T cells to benchmark molecular-identifier clustering-based TCR repertoire sequencing (MIDCIRS) and TCR RNA copy counting. Findings and caveats that apply to the study as a whole: Naive libraries contained spiked-in Jurkat TCR RNA (approximately ten copies' worth), which is not part of the donor repertoire. Without barcode sub-clustering, chimeric consensus sequences inflated TCR diversity; chimeras reached as high as 47%. In CMV-specific effector cells, clones with more than 20 RNA copies contained over 99% of molecules, whereas in naive cells such clones contained under 1% of molecules. Modeling indicated about 3.1 TCR RNA copies recovered per cell, compared with roughly 9.7 by digital PCR, which implies a capture efficiency of about 31%. Identical TCR molecules sharing a barcode could cause highly expanded clone sizes to be underestimated. Spiked-in Jurkat TCR RNA equal to a single cell's worth was reported to be detectable even within 1,200,000 naive CD8 T cells.

The cysteine opens and the phenylalanine closes a CDR3 of 12 amino acids. Kept here is only the CDR3 DNA, which spans 36 bases and is read in frame from base 1. Sequences SGHDT (CDR1) and YYEEEE (CDR2) are obtained from the germline V gene. The junction shows trimming of 4 bases on V and 6 bases on J, plus 11 bases between the germline ends. This clonotype was seen a few times. The target of this receptor is not known. Per-base quality was not reported, and no clone a single base away is much larger than it. Libraries of naive CD8 T cells were generated from roughly 18,000 to 920,000 sorted cells, with 10%, 30% or 50% of the purified RNA used. Naive CD8 T cells were FACS-sorted as CD8+CD4-CCR7+CD45RA+ on a BD FACSAria II into RLT Plus buffer. Detection sensitivity was tested by spiking Jurkat RNA equal to some 11 TCR copies' worth into samples containing roughly 17,000-1,100,000 naive CD8 T cells. CD8 T cells were enriched with RosetteSep CD8+ T Cell Enrichment Cocktail and Ficoll-Paque, followed by ACK red cell lysis.

The library was prepared using PCR. Sequenced using a NextSeq 500. Bulk TCR libraries were prepared as previously described, using TCR primers listed in Table S5. Purification of total RNA was performed with the Qiagen AllPrep DNA/RNA kit. Reads from multiple sequencing runs of the same library were pooled before analysis. As for how the authors treated the data: Reads were retained only if an exact TCR constant sequence was present, and the retained reads were trimmed to 150 nt and grouped according to their 12-nt molecular barcodes. Reads within each barcode group were sub-clustered using a 15% Levenshtein threshold, and quality-weighted consensus sequences were constructed for each RNA molecule. Non-functional sequences were filtered out, along with any lower-count sequence sitting one edit away from another sequence. Barcode sub-clusters with fewer than 20% of the maximum read count were removed, based on fitting two negative binomial distributions. Clones were called with MiXCR by TCRdb after fastp trimmed the public reads at Q25, and only in-frame beta chains were retained. Each CDR3 protein gets just one entry, which takes the most common genes and DNA from the rows behind it. The V and J calls come from TCRdb's annotation, not from the publication. The sample table contains 400,000 to 600,000 distinct CDR3 sequences; only one count was recorded for around 23% of them. About 0.75% of the sample is held by the ten biggest clonotypes.

The clonotype originates from a human donor in good health. Some libraries in this study had Jurkat cell RNA spiked in. The material sequenced was naive CD8+ T cells from blood, with Jurkat cell RNA spiked in. The cell subset or site label for this specimen denotes: FACS-sorted CD8+CD4-CCR7+CD45RA+ naive T cells. The chain is made from TRBV5-6 and TRBJ2-7, with TRBD1 perhaps the D gene, on 5 matching bases. The CDR3 in this case is CASSVTRVEQYF. The nucleotide sequence reads TGTGCCAGCAGCGTGACCAGGGTCGAGCAGTACTTC.